This T cell receptor (beta chain) appears in the sequencing data of a study of cytomegalovirus exposure and HLA in healthy donors. The CDR3 is 15 amino acids. Germline V gene data show CDR1 as LNHDA and CDR2 as SQIVND (reference sequence). Primers included in the PCR were 60 Vbeta and 13 Jbeta primers. Profiling relied on immunoSEQ multiplex PCR, and the TCRdb table lists in-frame clones only, not all of them. Of 95,000 to 150,000 clones in the sample, about three quarters were seen once. Sequencing input: PBMCs. The source of this sequence is a woman aged 30 to 39 in good health and CMV-seronegative. This chain uses TRBV19 with TRBJ2-5; possibly TRBD1 for D (5 bases). The J call could be wrong; TRBJ2-7 is a better fit for the DNA end. The CDR3 bases are TGTGCCAGTAGTATAGGGCCAGGGTATTCCTACGAGCAGTACTTC. Translating gives CASSIGPGYSYEQYF.